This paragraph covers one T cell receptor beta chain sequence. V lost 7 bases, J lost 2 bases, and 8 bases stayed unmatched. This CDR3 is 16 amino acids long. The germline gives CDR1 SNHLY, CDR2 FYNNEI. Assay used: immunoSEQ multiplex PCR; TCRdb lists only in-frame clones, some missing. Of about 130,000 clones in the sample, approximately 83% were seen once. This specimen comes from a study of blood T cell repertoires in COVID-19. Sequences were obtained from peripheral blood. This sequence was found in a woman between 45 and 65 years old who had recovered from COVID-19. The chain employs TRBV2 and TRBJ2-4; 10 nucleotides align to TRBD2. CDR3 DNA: TGTGCCAGCACGGGGCTAGCGGGGGAGTCCAAAAACATTCAGTACTTC. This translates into CASTGLAGESKNIQYF.